Listed here are 27 T cell receptor beta chains from one sample, sequenced in a study of blood T cell repertoires in COVID-19. The assay was immunoSEQ multiplex PCR, and TCRdb's table has in-frame clones only and misses some. In the table there are some 150,000 clones, around 84% of which are singletons. The specimen sequenced was peripheral blood. The receptors were gathered from a woman in her forties or fifties in a cohort sampled during active or convalescent COVID-19.

The chain uses TRBV11-2 and TRBJ2-3; 7 bases agree with TRBD2. This CDR3 has 14 amino acids. CDR1 is SGHAT and CDR2 is FQNNGV in the germline V gene. The junction had 3 bases not matched to a gene; V was cut back by 1 base and J by 5 bases. The CDR3 region is CASSLGLAGDTQYF. The CDR3, as DNA: TGTGCCAGCAGCTTAGGTTTAGCGGGAGATACGCAGTATTTT.

In DNA, the CDR3 is TGTGCCAGCAGCCAAGTGGTGACTAGCGGTGATACGCAGTATTTT. Amino acid sequence: CASSQVVTSGDTQYF. The rearrangement uses TRBV3-1 (or the pseudogene TRBV3-2) and TRBJ2-3; 9 bases align to TRBD2. CDR3 length equals 15 residues. The V segment lost 1 base and the J segment 6 bases; nucleotides outside the gene matches: 5. Germline V gene sequence: CDR1 LGHDT, CDR2 YNNKEL (reference sequence).

The chain carries TRBV5-5 and TRBJ2-3, with D tentatively TRBD2 (6 bases). The CDR3 has 13 residues. The V end lost 4 bases, the J end lost 2 bases, and 8 bases lay between the germline ends. Germline-derived CDR1 and CDR2 are SGHKS and YYEKEE (reference sequence). The CDR3 region has the DNA TGTGCCAGCAGCCCGGGGGACACAGATACGCAGTATTTT. Amino acids: CASSPGDTDTQYF.

The rearrangement links TRBV19 to TRBJ2-2, with 10 bases identical to TRBD1. From germline, CDR1 is LNHDA and CDR2 SQIVND (reference sequence). The CDR3 has 14 residues. J lost 6 bases, V lost 4 bases, and 2 bases had no gene match. CDR3 sequence reads: CASSKGQGSGELFF. DNA for the CDR3: TGTGCCAGTAGTAAGGGACAGGGGTCCGGGGAGCTGTTTTTT.

The chain combines TRBV5-6 with TRBJ1-1; no clear D. The CDR3 has 15 residues. Looked up from germline, CDR1 is SGHDT and CDR2 is YYEEEE. Trimming took 0 bases from V and 1 from J, leaving 10 bases between them. The CDR3 region has the DNA TGTGCCAGCAGCTTGGTGGACGGGGAGAACACTGAAGCTTTCTTT. This encodes CASSLVDGENTEAFF.

This clone showed up just a few times. V usage is TRBV5-1 and J usage is TRBJ2-1, with 7 positions matching TRBD1. V was clipped by 2 bases and J by 5 bases; unmatched bases: 10. The CDR3 totals 16 residues. Looked up from germline, CDR1 is SGHRS and CDR2 is YFSETQ. CDR3 sequence: CASSLYRDSDNNEQFF. The CDR3 DNA is TGCGCCAGCAGCTTATACCGGGACAGCGATAACAATGAGCAGTTCTTC.

This chain uses TRBV7-8 with TRBJ1-1; tentative D call: TRBD1 (5 bases). This CDR3 is 12 amino acids long. Germline V CDR1 and CDR2: SGHVS, FQNEAQ. V was cut by 5 bases and J by 6 bases, with 10 bases left in between. CDR3 sequence reads: CASSHPGSEAFF. The CDR3 DNA reads as TGTGCCAGCAGCCACCCAGGGTCTGAAGCTTTCTTT.

This chain uses TRBV5-1 with TRBJ2-5; possible D gene TRBD1, 7 bases. Trimming pared 3 bases from V and 4 bases from J, leaving 13 bases between. Germline CDR1 and CDR2: SGHRS and YFSETQ. The CDR3 sequence is 14 residues long. The CDR3 region has the DNA TGCGCCAGCAGCTGGCAGGGGGAGGCAGAGACCCAGTACTTC. Amino acid sequence: CASSWQGEAETQYF.

This chain uses TRBV5-5 with TRBJ1-2; D gene uncertain. V was clipped by 4 bases and J by 3 bases, with 13 bases between them. CDR3 length: 14 residues. From germline, CDR1 is SGHKS and CDR2 YYEKEE (reference sequence). CDR3 sequence (DNA): TGTGCCAGCAGCCCCTGGGAGTCGCACTATGGCTACACCTTC. Residues: CASSPWESHYGYTF.

The J gene is TRBJ1-1, the V gene TRBV2; TRBD1 agrees at 8 bases. The germline V gene encodes CDR1 SNHLY and CDR2 FYNNEI. Germline trimming cut 6 bases from V and 5 bases from J; bases unmatched to any gene: 11. The CDR3 is 15 residues long. Here the CDR3 reads CASRREQGENTEAFF. The CDR3 bases are TGTGCCAGCAGGAGAGAACAGGGGGAGAATACTGAAGCTTTCTTT.

This clone was observed once. The rearrangement uses TRBV6-2 or TRBV6-3 and TRBJ2-7; tentatively, D is TRBD1 (5 bases). CDR1 is MNHEY, CDR2 SVGEGT, per germline. V was shortened by 4 bases and J by 2 bases, with 18 bases between the two germline ends. The CDR3 length is 16 residues. The CDR3, as DNA: TGTGCCAGCAGTTGGAGACCCAGGGCCTTCGCCTACGAGCAGTACTTC. The encoded protein is CASSWRPRAFAYEQYF.

This sequence joins TRBV3-1 (or the pseudogene TRBV3-2) and TRBJ1-5; no definite D call. Trimming stripped 1 base from V and 5 bases from J, with 6 bases between. The germline V gene has CDR1 LGHDT and CDR2 YNNKEL (reference sequence). The CDR3 totals 13 residues. The CDR3 sequence is CASSQAGDQPQHF. As DNA, the CDR3 is TGTGCCAGCAGCCAAGCCGGGGATCAGCCCCAGCATTTT.

The chain is built from TRBV29-1 and TRBJ1-2; D might be TRBD1 (6 bases). V lost 5 bases and J 3 bases, leaving 19 bases between the germline ends. Germline CDR1 SQVTM, CDR2 ANQGSEA. The CDR3 consists of 15 residues. The CDR3 nucleotides are TGCAGCGTTAAAAAACTACCAGGGGTCGACTATGGCTACACCTTC. This translates into CSVKKLPGVDYGYTF. Full variable domain (rest looked up from reference TRBV29-1 and TRBJ1-2): SAVISQKPSRDICQRGTSLTIQCQVDSQVTMMFWYRQQPGQSLTLIATANQGSEATYESGFVIDKFPISRPNLTFSTLTVSNMSPEDSSIYLCSVKKLPGVDYGYTFGSGTRLTVV.

This clone was seen more than once but under ten times. This sequence joins TRBV19 and TRBJ2-3; TRBD1 is a possible D gene (5 bases). V dropped 7 bases and J dropped 8 bases, with 25 bases sitting between them. CDR3 size: 16 residues. The V gene's germline CDR1 is LNHDA and CDR2 SQIVND (reference sequence). The CDR3 protein is CASIGSVAGIGGTQYF. The CDR3 DNA follows: TGTGCCAGTATAGGATCCGTGGCAGGGATTGGTGGTACGCAGTATTTT.

The chain links TRBV4-2 to TRBJ2-2; TRBD1 aligns across 8 bases. Germline V CDR1 and CDR2: LGHNA, YNFKEQ. The trim removed 4 bases at V and 2 bases at J, leaving 3 bases unmatched. This CDR3 is 15 amino acids long. The CDR3 reads CASSRQGKNTGELFF. CDR3 nucleotides: TGTGCCAGCAGCCGACAGGGGAAAAACACCGGGGAGCTGTTTTTT.

The chain carries TRBV11-2 and TRBJ2-5; no clear D. The V end lost 3 bases, the J end lost 2 bases, and 7 bases lay between the germline ends. The CDR3 is 13 residues long. Germline V lookup: CDR1 SGHAT, CDR2 FQNNGV. CDR3 coding DNA: TGTGCCAGCAGCTTCGGGTGGCAAGAGACCCAGTACTTC. It encodes CASSFGWQETQYF.

V gene TRBV30 combines with J gene TRBJ1-4; 7 nucleotides line up with TRBD1. With V trimmed by 3 bases and J by 5 bases, 9 bases remained unmatched. This CDR3 contains 15 residues. CDR1 is GTSNPN, CDR2 SVGIG, per germline (reference sequence). Here the CDR3 reads CAWRGLGTENEKLFF. The CDR3 coding sequence is TGTGCCTGGAGGGGACTCGGGACAGAAAATGAAAAACTGTTTTTT.

V gene TRBV18 combines with J gene TRBJ1-2; D gene uncertain. V lost 6 bases, J lost 7 bases, and 18 bases lay in between. From germline, CDR1 is KGHSH and CDR2 LQKENI. The CDR3 runs to 14 residues. CDR3 bases: TGTGCCAGCTCGGGCCGCCAGTTGGAGGGTGGCTACACCTTC. This gives the protein CASSGRQLEGGYTF. Looking up the rest from reference TRBV18 and TRBJ1-2 gives the full variable domain: NAGVMQNPRHLVRRRGQEARLRCSPMKGHSHVYWYRQLPEEGLKFMVYLQKENIIDESGMPKERFSAEFPKEGPSILRIQQVVRGDSAAYFCASSGRQLEGGYTFGSGTRLTVV.

This sequence joins TRBV21-1 and TRBJ2-6; no check of the table's D call, TRBD1, against the DNA was made. TRBV21-1 has pseudogene status. There are 14 residues in the CDR3. The CDR3 protein is CASSKRTGANVLTF. CDR3 in DNA: TGTGCCAGCAGCAAGAGGACAGGGGCCAACGTCCTGACTTTC.

This chain joins TRBV30 and TRBJ1-3; tentative D call: TRBD1 (5 bases). Trimming took off 4 bases at V and 2 bases at J, with 12 bases between the two ends. The germline V gene has CDR1 GTSNPN and CDR2 SVGIG (reference sequence). The CDR3 loop spans 14 amino acids. The CDR3 DNA follows: TGTGCCTGGACTCAGGGTAGCCCTGGAAACACCATATATTTT. Encoded protein: CAWTQGSPGNTIYF.

The chain uses TRBV5-4 and TRBJ2-4; tentative D call: TRBD2 (5 bases). CDR1 SGHNT and CDR2 YYREEE come from the germline V gene (reference sequence). The CDR3 is 13 residues long. Between the trimmed V and J ends, which lost 2 bases and 8 bases, there was a span of 11 bases. The CDR3 DNA reads TGTGCCAGCAGCTTCGGTCGGGGTGACATTCAGTACTTC. This sequence encodes CASSFGRGDIQYF.

The rearrangement links TRBV30 to TRBJ1-1, with D maybe TRBD1 (6 bases). Germline V gene sequence: CDR1 GTSNPN, CDR2 SVGIG (reference sequence). V dropped 1 base and J dropped 4 bases, with 10 bases sitting between them. This CDR3 spans 13 amino acids. CDR3 coding DNA: TGTGCCTGGAGTGGGGACACTGCCACTGAAGCTTTCTTT. Encoded protein: CAWSGDTATEAFF.

The chain joins TRBV7-2 to TRBJ2-7; the match to TRBD1 covers 8 bases. The CDR3 runs to 15 residues. Trimming removed 2 bases from V and 5 bases from J; junction bases left unmatched: 8. Germline CDR1 reads SGHTA; CDR2 reads FQGNSA. The CDR3 protein is CASSLRQGARDEQYF. CDR3 in DNA: TGTGCCAGCAGCTTACGGCAGGGGGCGCGGGACGAGCAGTACTTC.

The chain uses TRBV6-5 and TRBJ1-6; D not resolved. This CDR3 has 15 amino acids. V lost 6 bases, J lost 5 bases, and 14 bases lay in between. In germline, CDR1 is MNHEY, CDR2 SVGAGI. The DNA for the CDR3 is TGTGCCAGCAGCCCCATCCAACAGCATAATTCACCCCTCCACTTT. Translating gives CASSPIQQHNSPLHF.

The rearrangement links TRBV5-4 to TRBJ2-3, with D possibly matching TRBD1 (6 bases). The germline CDR1 and CDR2 sequences are SGHNT and YYREEE (reference sequence). The ends were cut back, 0 bases at V and 2 bases at J, with 13 bases in the middle. The CDR3 loop spans 16 amino acids. The CDR3 is CASSLAGWGPTDTQYF. Here the CDR3 DNA reads TGTGCCAGCAGCTTGGCCGGGTGGGGGCCCACAGATACGCAGTATTTT.

The chain combines TRBV19 with TRBJ1-5; TRBD1 aligns across 11 bases. V shed 3 bases and J 2 bases; nucleotides not matched to a gene: 3. The germline CDR1 and CDR2 sequences are LNHDA and SQIVND (reference sequence). The CDR3 runs 16 residues. CDR3 sequence: CASSIGQGARNQPQHF. The CDR3 nucleotides read TGTGCCAGTAGTATCGGACAGGGGGCACGCAATCAGCCCCAGCATTTT.

Written as DNA, the CDR3 is TGCGCCAGCAGCCACAGGGGGGTTGAAAAACTGTTTTTT. Encoded protein: CASSHRGVEKLFF. The rearrangement uses TRBV4-3 and TRBJ1-4, with 7 bases lining up with TRBD1. V lost 3 bases and J lost 7; bases outside the gene matches: 2. Germline CDR1 reads LGHNA; CDR2 reads YSLEER. The CDR3 is 13 amino acids.